Shown below are 7 T cell receptor beta chains from a single sample sequenced in a study of cytomegalovirus exposure and HLA in healthy donors. Vbeta (60) and Jbeta (13) primers were used in the PCR. Clones were sequenced by immunoSEQ multiplex PCR, and TCRdb holds only the in-frame ones, with some missing. The sample includes about 60,000 clones, roughly 74% seen only once; the top ten take 30% to 35%. Sequenced: PBMCs. These receptor sequences come from a man aged 40-55 years in good health and CMV-seropositive.

The CDR3 bases are TGCAGCGTTGAAGAGTCCCCGAGCACTGAAGCTTTCTTT. This codes for CSVEESPSTEAFF. This chain connects TRBV29-1 to TRBJ1-1, with D hard to call. The CDR3 totals 13 residues. The germline gives CDR1 SQVTM, CDR2 ANQGSEA. Trimming took 0 bases from V and 4 from J, leaving 9 bases between them. The complete variable domain, with remaining parts taken from reference TRBV29-1 and TRBJ1-1, reads SAVISQKPSRDICQRGTSLTIQCQVDSQVTMMFWYRQQPGQSLTLIATANQGSEATYESGFVIDKFPISRPNLTFSTLTVSNMSPEDSSIYLCSVEESPSTEAFFGQGTRLTVV.

The gene calls are TRBV29-1 and TRBJ2-5, with 10 positions matching TRBD2. This CDR3 has 14 amino acids. Per germline, CDR1 SQVTM and CDR2 ANQGSEA. The trim removed 5 bases at V and 1 base at J, leaving 4 bases unmatched. The DNA of the CDR3 is TGCAGCGTTACCAGGACTAGCGGCCAAGAGACCCAGTACTTC. It translates to CSVTRTSGQETQYF.

The rearrangement links TRBV20-1 to TRBJ2-7; D ambiguous. The CDR3 extends over 11 amino acids. Deletions cut 3 bases from V and 3 bases from J, with 6 bases between. Germline lookup yields CDR1 DFQATT and CDR2 SNEGSKA (reference sequence). The CDR3 spells CSASSYYEQYF. The CDR3 bases are TGCAGTGCTAGTAGCTACTACGAGCAGTACTTC.

The J gene is TRBJ1-1, the V gene TRBV5-1, with 8 bases aligning to TRBD1. The length of the CDR3 is 17 residues. With 1 base clipped from V and 5 bases from J, the junction kept 13 bases outside the gene matches. Germline CDR1 is SGHRS and CDR2 is YFSETQ. This CDR3 is CASSLRDLGQVDTEAFF. For the CDR3, the DNA is TGCGCCAGCAGCTTGCGGGACCTGGGACAGGTCGATACTGAAGCTTTCTTT.

This clone appeared a few times. The chain joins TRBV5-1 to TRBJ2-1, with TRBD2 identical over 12 bases. The CDR3 is 16 residues long. In germline, CDR1 is SGHRS, CDR2 YFSETQ. With V trimmed by 3 bases and J by 8 bases, 9 bases remained unmatched. CDR3 nucleotides: TGCGCCAGCAGCTGGACCCTAGCGGGAGGGCGCTATGAGCAGTTCTTC. It encodes CASSWTLAGGRYEQFF.

The chain couples TRBV5-6 to TRBJ1-4, with D maybe TRBD1 (5 bases). Trimming removed 6 bases at V and 5 bases at J, with 14 bases between. The CDR3 loop spans 14 amino acids. Germline CDR1 is SGHDT and CDR2 is YYEEEE. In nucleotides, the CDR3 is TGTGCCAGCACCCGACGGGGGATAAATGAAAAACTGTTTTTT. This sequence encodes CASTRRGINEKLFF.

This chain connects TRBV5-1 to TRBJ2-7, with D possibly matching TRBD2 (6 bases). The V gene lost 7 bases and the J gene lost 4 bases, with 21 bases spanning the gap. Germline CDR1 reads SGHRS; CDR2 reads YFSETQ. The CDR3 length is 15 residues. The CDR3 coding sequence is TGCGCCAGCCGCGAGGGGCCCCGGGAGTTGTACGAGCAGTACTTC. Translated, it gives CASREGPRELYEQYF.